Below are 18 T cell receptor beta chains sequenced from a single sample in a study of T cell changes during pregnancy in multiple sclerosis. Using immunoSEQ multiplex PCR, the repertoire was profiled, and TCRdb retains in-frame clones only, with some absent. The data contain tens of thousands of clones, over 90% of them singletons. The specimen was CD8+ T cells from peripheral blood mononuclear cells, collected in the third trimester of pregnancy. Receptors originate from a female donor with multiple sclerosis, enrolled in a pregnancy study.

The V call is TRBV15, the J call TRBJ2-3; TRBD1 might be the D (6 bases). Germline V CDR1 and CDR2: LNHNV, YYDKDF (reference sequence). Trimming removed 5 bases from V and 2 bases from J, with 11 bases in between. The CDR3 is 14 amino acids. The CDR3 loop reads CATSDRNPTDTQYF. In DNA form, the CDR3 reads TGTGCCACCAGCGACAGGAACCCCACAGATACGCAGTATTTT.

J is TRBJ2-1 and V is TRBV6-6, with D unclear. Germline assignment: CDR1 MNHNY and CDR2 SVGAGI (reference sequence). This CDR3 comprises 14 residues. V gave up 0 bases and J gave up 8 bases, with 11 bases separating them. CDR3 sequence reads: CASSYSSFPDEQFF. In DNA form, the CDR3 reads TGTGCCAGCAGTTACTCGAGTTTCCCCGATGAGCAGTTCTTC.

This clone came up once. The J gene is TRBJ2-7, the V gene TRBV5-6; 7 nucleotides align to TRBD2. The CDR3 is 15 residues long. After removal of 6 bases from V and 4 bases from J, the junction contained 13 bases not matched to a gene. Germline V gene lookup returns CDR1 SGHDT and CDR2 YYEEEE. The CDR3 nucleotides are TGTGCCAGCACCGAAAACGGGGGAGGGCCTTACGAGCAGTACTTC. As protein: CASTENGGGPYEQYF.

The J gene is TRBJ1-5, the V gene TRBV2; unclear D gene. CDR1 is SNHLY, CDR2 FYNNEI, per germline. The germline V and J ends were trimmed by 2 bases and 6 bases, with 17 bases remaining between them. CDR3 size: 16 residues. CDR3 residues: CASSERIRNGGQPQHF. Written as DNA, the CDR3 is TGTGCCAGCAGTGAAAGGATTCGAAACGGAGGTCAGCCCCAGCATTTT.

The gene calls are TRBV9 and TRBJ2-7, with D possibly TRBD1 on 6 matching bases. This CDR3 comprises 15 residues. Trimming removed 0 bases at V and 2 bases at J, with 12 bases between. In germline, CDR1 is SGDLS, CDR2 YYNGEE. The CDR3 loop reads CASSVAADSTYEQYF. CDR3 in DNA: TGTGCCAGCAGCGTAGCTGCGGACAGTACCTACGAGCAGTACTTC.

This chain links TRBV7-9 with TRBJ2-6; D not certain. This CDR3 spans 16 amino acids. Germline CDR1 is SEHNR and CDR2 is FQNEAQ (reference sequence). The V gene lost 5 bases and the J gene lost 0 bases, with 11 bases spanning the gap. The CDR3 coding sequence is TGTGCCAGCAGCCCTCCCGACACCTCTGGGGCCAACGTCCTGACTTTC. Translating it yields CASSPPDTSGANVLTF. Full variable domain (rest looked up from reference TRBV7-9 and TRBJ2-6): DTGVSQNPRHKITKRGQNVTFRCDPISEHNRLYWYRQTLGQGPEFLTYFQNEAQLEKSRLLSDRFSAERPKGSFSTLEIQRTEQGDSAMYLCASSPPDTSGANVLTFGAGSRLTVL.

The CDR3 sequence: CASSLSVQGIDEQYF. The CDR3 DNA follows: TGTGCCAGCAGCTTATCAGTACAGGGTATAGACGAGCAGTACTTC. The chain recombines TRBV11-2 with TRBJ2-7; D perhaps matches TRBD1 (6 bases). This CDR3 spans 15 amino acids. V lost 2 bases and J lost 5, with 16 bases in between. Germline CDR1 reads SGHAT; CDR2 reads FQNNGV.

The chain uses TRBV27 and TRBJ2-3; 9 nucleotides agree with TRBD2. Germline values: CDR1 MNHEY, CDR2 SMNVEV (reference sequence). The CDR3 is made up of 15 amino acids. J was trimmed by 2 bases and V by 3 bases; bases with no gene match: 3. CDR3 nucleotide sequence: TGTGCCAGCAGTTTTCTAGCGGGGATCACAGATACGCAGTATTTT. It specifies CASSFLAGITDTQYF.

The chain is built from TRBV7-7 and TRBJ2-7; a possible D gene is TRBD2 (6 bases). Germline lookup yields CDR1 SSHAT and CDR2 FNYEAQ (reference sequence). CDR3 length equals 13 residues. The V end was cut by 6 bases, the J end by 4 bases, with 13 bases between. The CDR3 bases are TGTGCCAGCAGTCCGGGACTGACTTACGAGCAGTACTTC. It translates to CASSPGLTYEQYF.

The count of this clone is one. The chain recombines TRBV5-4 with TRBJ2-7; D is possibly TRBD2 (7 bases). CDR3 length: 13 amino acids. Germline V CDR1 and CDR2: SGHNT, YYREEE (reference sequence). Trimming shortened V by 6 bases and J by 2 bases, and 12 bases separated the two germline ends. The CDR3 here is CASKGGTTYEQYF. The CDR3 DNA reads as TGTGCCAGCAAGGGGGGGACCACCTACGAGCAGTACTTC.

This clone was observed once. The rearrangement joins TRBV28 to TRBJ2-5; 8 nucleotides align to TRBD1. This CDR3 has 16 residues. J lost 1 base, V lost 3 bases, and 7 bases had no gene match. Germline V gene lookup returns CDR1 MDHEN and CDR2 SYDVKM. CDR3 nucleotides: TGTGCCAGCAGTTTCCAAATCGGGACAGGCCAAGAGACCCAGTACTTC. It is translated as CASSFQIGTGQETQYF.

The rearrangement links TRBV21-1 to TRBJ2-3; the table gives TRBD2 as D, unverified against the DNA. TRBV21-1 is noted as a pseudogene. The CDR3 extends over 18 amino acids. In DNA, the CDR3 is TGTGCCAGCAGCAAACCACGTCGGGTAGCGGCTAGCACAGATACGCAGTATTTT. Protein product: CASSKPRRVAASTDTQYF.

The chain employs TRBV4-2 and TRBJ2-1; D is uncertain. There are 15 residues in the CDR3. Germline CDR1 reads LGHNA; CDR2 reads YNFKEQ. With 1 base removed from V and 4 bases from J, the gap between germline ends came to 11 bases. The CDR3 sequence is CASSQGGVGYNEQFF. As DNA, the CDR3 is TGTGCCAGCAGCCAAGGAGGCGTCGGGTACAATGAGCAGTTCTTC.

V and J are TRBV28 and TRBJ2-7; 8 bases fit TRBD1. Trimming took 4 bases from V and 3 from J; bases not matched to a gene: 8. This CDR3 is built from 15 residues. CDR1 is MDHEN and CDR2 is SYDVKM in the germline V gene. Here the CDR3 DNA reads TGTGCCAGCAGTTCTTCAGACAGGGGCCTCTACGAGCAGTACTTC. The encoded protein is CASSSSDRGLYEQYF.

With respect to this clone: The same CDR3 is also encoded by other DNA sequences in this sample. This chain joins TRBV11-2 and TRBJ2-7; 12 bases are shared with TRBD2. After removal of 4 bases from V and 2 bases from J, the junction contained 6 bases not matched to a gene. Germline assignment: CDR1 SGHAT and CDR2 FQNNGV. The CDR3 extends over 16 amino acids. The CDR3 sequence is CASSSGLAGGTYEQYF. The CDR3 region has the DNA TGTGCCAGCAGCTCGGGACTAGCGGGTGGCACCTACGAGCAGTACTTC.

This clone was detected only once. V gene TRBV5-6 combines with J gene TRBJ1-1; 7 nucleotides line up with TRBD1. There are 17 residues in the CDR3. The germline CDR1 and CDR2 sequences are SGHDT and YYEEEE. The V segment lost 0 bases and the J segment 0 bases; nucleotides outside the gene matches: 8. The CDR3, as DNA: TGTGCCAGCAGCTTGGTCGGCAGGGGGGCATTGAACACTGAAGCTTTCTTT. Encoded protein: CASSLVGRGALNTEAFF.

The chain has TRBV6-4 and TRBJ1-1; D unresolved. V was trimmed by 3 bases and J by 3 bases, leaving 14 bases between them. CDR1 MRHNA and CDR2 SNTAGT come from the germline V gene. The CDR3 is made up of 15 amino acids. CDR3 sequence: CASSDRGLWDTEAFF. DNA for the CDR3: TGTGCCAGCAGTGATCGAGGACTCTGGGACACTGAAGCTTTCTTT.

A few counts support this clone. The chain uses TRBV15 and TRBJ2-7, with 10 bases matching TRBD2. The CDR3 has 15 residues. The V gene end was trimmed by 8 bases and the J gene end by 3 bases; junction bases not matched to a gene: 10. Germline V gene data show CDR1 as LNHNV and CDR2 as YYDKDF (reference sequence). The CDR3 DNA reads as TGTGCCACCGATTCTGGGACTAGCGAAAACTACGAGCAGTACTTC. This codes for CATDSGTSENYEQYF.